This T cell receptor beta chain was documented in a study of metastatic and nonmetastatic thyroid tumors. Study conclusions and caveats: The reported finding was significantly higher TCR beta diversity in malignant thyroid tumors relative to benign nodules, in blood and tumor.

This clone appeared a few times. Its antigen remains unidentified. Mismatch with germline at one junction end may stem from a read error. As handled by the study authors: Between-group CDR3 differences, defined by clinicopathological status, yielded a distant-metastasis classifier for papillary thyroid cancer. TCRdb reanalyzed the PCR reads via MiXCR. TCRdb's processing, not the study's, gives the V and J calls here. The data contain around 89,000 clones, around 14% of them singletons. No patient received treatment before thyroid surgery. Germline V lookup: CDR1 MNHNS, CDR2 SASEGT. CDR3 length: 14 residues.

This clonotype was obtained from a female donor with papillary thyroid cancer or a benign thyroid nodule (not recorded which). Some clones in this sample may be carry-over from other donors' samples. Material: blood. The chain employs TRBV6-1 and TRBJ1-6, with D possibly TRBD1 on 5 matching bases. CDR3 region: CASRYTSKDTPLHF. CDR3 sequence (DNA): TGTGCAAGCAGGTATACCTCGAAGGACACACCCCTCCACTTT.